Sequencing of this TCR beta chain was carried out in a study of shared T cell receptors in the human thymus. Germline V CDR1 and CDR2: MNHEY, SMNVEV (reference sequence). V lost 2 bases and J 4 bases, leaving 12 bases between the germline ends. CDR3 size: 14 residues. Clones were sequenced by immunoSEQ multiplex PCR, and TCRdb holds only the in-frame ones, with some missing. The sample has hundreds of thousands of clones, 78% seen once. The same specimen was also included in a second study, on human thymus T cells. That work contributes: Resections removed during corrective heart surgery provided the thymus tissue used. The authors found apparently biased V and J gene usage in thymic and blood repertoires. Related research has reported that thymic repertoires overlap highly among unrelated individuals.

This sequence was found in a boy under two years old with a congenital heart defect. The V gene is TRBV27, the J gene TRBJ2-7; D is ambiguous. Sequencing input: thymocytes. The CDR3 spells CASSLKRSQYEQYF. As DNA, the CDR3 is TGTGCCAGCAGTTTAAAGAGGAGCCAATACGAGCAGTACTTC.